The clone carrying this T cell receptor beta chain appeared a few times. The data are from a study of Graves' ophthalmopathy and Graves' hyperthyroidism. Trimming removed 2 bases at V and 3 bases at J, with 11 bases between. The CDR3 totals 16 residues. Germline V gives CDR1 MNHEY, CDR2 SMNVEV (reference sequence). Amplification targeted the TCR beta CDR3 regions, with RNA transcripts as the source material. First-round RT-PCR with HTBI primers preceded a second-round multiplex PCR. One entry per CDR3 protein results from TCRdb running MiXCR on the multiplex PCR reads. The sample holds hundreds of thousands of distinct CDR3 sequences, 22% seen once.

V gene TRBV27 combines with J gene TRBJ1-6; no clear D gene. Sample: peripheral blood. The sequence was obtained from a woman between 18 and 29 years old with stable Graves' hyperthyroidism. Some clones in this sample may be carry-over from other donors' samples. The CDR3 region is CASSLEAVSYNSPLHF. In nucleotides, the CDR3 is TGTGCCAGCAGTTTAGAGGCGGTCAGCTATAATTCACCCCTCCACTTT.